This TCR beta chain was obtained from a study of control samples from healthy donors and cancer patients. The ends were cut back, 8 bases at V and 5 bases at J, with 13 bases in the middle. This CDR3 is 13 amino acids long. CDR1 and CDR2 from the germline V gene are SGHVS and FNYEAQ. Sequencing used immunoSEQ multiplex PCR; TCRdb keeps in-frame clones, though not all of them. The sample gives about 61,000 clones, nearly 90% of which show up once; almost 6% is in the top ten. V and J are TRBV7-6 and TRBJ2-1; maybe TRBD1 (5 bases). This sequence originates from a man in his sixties with colorectal cancer. Sample: PBMCs. The CDR3 region is CASGRVGDNEQFF. The DNA of the CDR3 is TGTGCCAGCGGAAGGGTAGGGGACAATGAGCAGTTCTTC.